This T cell receptor (beta chain) was documented in a study of blood T cells in healthy people across ages. Study as a whole: Template switching recovered approximately one barcoded beta molecule for every two T cells.

Through a sample-barcoded 5' primer and a J-beta primer mix, a second PCR was run for roughly 7 to 11 cycles. Every molecule of cDNA carried a tag from a template-switch adaptor with 12 random nucleotides. TCRdb independently ran MiXCR on the 5' RACE reads; one entry per CDR3 protein. The table lists about 1,500,000 distinct CDR3 sequences, roughly 27% of them singletons. This CDR3 is built from 16 residues. The germline V gene encodes CDR1 LGHNT and CDR2 FRNRAP. Trimming cost V 3 bases and J 7 bases; bases outside gene matches: 9. Study-level points and caveats: Per million T cells, the diversity of TCR beta decreased roughly linearly as age advanced. In long-lived donors, naive CD4+ cell counts and diversity exceeded those of aged donors.

Details on this clonotype: Its antigen is still unknown.

This sequence joins TRBV12-5 and TRBJ1-5; 10 bases match TRBD1. The sequenced material came from blood. The receptor's source is a woman aged 25 to 45 in good health. CDR3 DNA sequence: TGTGCTAGTGGTTTAGGGACAGGGGAAGGTGTGCAGCCCCAGCATTTT. Protein sequence: CASGLGTGEGVQPQHF.